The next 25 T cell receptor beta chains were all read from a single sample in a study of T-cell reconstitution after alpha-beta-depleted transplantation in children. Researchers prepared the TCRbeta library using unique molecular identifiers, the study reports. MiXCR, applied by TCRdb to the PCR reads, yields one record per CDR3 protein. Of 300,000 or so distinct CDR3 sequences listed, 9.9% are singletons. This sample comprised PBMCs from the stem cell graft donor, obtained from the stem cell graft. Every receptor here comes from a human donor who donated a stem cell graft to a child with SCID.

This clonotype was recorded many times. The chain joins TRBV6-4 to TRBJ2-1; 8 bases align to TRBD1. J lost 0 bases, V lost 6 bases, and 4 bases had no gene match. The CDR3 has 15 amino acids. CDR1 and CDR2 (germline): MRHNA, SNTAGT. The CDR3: CASSLDRGSYNEQFF. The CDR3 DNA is TGTGCCAGCAGCTTAGACAGGGGCTCCTACAATGAGCAGTTCTTC.

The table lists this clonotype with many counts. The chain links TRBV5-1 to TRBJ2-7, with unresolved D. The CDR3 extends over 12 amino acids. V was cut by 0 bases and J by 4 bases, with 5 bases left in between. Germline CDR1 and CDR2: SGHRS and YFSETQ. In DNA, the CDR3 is TGCGCCAGCAGCTTGGATACTTACGAGCAGTACTTC. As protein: CASSLDTYEQYF.

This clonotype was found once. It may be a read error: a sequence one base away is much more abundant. This CDR3 is CASSLWDVANTGELFF. In DNA form, the CDR3 reads TGTGCCAGCAGCTTGTGGGACGTAGCTAACACCGGGGAGCTGTTTTTT. The V gene is TRBV5-6, the J gene TRBJ2-2; tentatively, D is TRBD1 or TRBD2 (5 bases each). The germline V gene has CDR1 SGHDT and CDR2 YYEEEE. CDR3 length equals 16 residues. The ends were cut back, 1 base at V and 2 bases at J, with 12 bases in the middle.

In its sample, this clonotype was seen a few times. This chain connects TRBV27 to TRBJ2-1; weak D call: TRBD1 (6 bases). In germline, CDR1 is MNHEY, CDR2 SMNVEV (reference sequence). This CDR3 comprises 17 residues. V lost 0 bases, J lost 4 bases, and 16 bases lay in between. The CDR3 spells CASSLSVLGDTYNEQFF. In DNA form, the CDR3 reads TGTGCCAGCAGTTTATCGGTGCTGGGGGACACATACAATGAGCAGTTCTTC.

The CDR3 DNA follows: TGCGCCAGCAGCTTGGGACAGGTCCCCACTGAAGCTTTCTTT. Translated: CASSLGQVPTEAFF. J is TRBJ1-1 and V is TRBV5-1; the D gene is possibly TRBD1 (6 bases). Trimming left V 0 bases short and J 4 bases short, with 10 bases between. Germline V lookup: CDR1 SGHRS, CDR2 YFSETQ. The CDR3 totals 14 residues.

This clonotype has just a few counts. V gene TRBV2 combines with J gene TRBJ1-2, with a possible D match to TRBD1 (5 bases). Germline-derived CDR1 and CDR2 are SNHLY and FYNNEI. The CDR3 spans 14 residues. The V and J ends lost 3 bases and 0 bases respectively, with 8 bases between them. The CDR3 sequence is CASSDRVSNYGYTF. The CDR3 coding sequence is TGTGCCAGCAGTGACAGGGTATCTAACTATGGCTACACCTTC.

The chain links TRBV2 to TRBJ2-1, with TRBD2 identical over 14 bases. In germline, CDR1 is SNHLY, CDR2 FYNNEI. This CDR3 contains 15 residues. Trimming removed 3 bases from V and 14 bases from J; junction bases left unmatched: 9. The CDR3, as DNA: TGTGCCAGCAGTGAGGGACTAGCGGGGGTCCCTGGAGAGTTCTTC. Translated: CASSEGLAGVPGEFF.

The CDR3 bases are TGTGCCAGCGGACGACTTCTCGAGCAGTACTTC. Its protein product is CASGRLLEQYF. The V and J genes are TRBV5-8 and TRBJ2-7, with unresolved D. Germline V gives CDR1 SGHTS, CDR2 YDEGEE. Trimming took 7 bases from V and 6 from J, leaving 11 bases between them. The CDR3 runs 11 residues. Filled out from reference TRBV5-8 and TRBJ2-7, the complete variable domain reads EAGVTQSPTHLIKTRGQQATLRCSPISGHTSVYWYQQALGLGLQFLLWYDEGEERNRGNFPPRFSGRQFPNYSSELNVNALELEDSALYLCASGRLLEQYFGPGTRLTVT.

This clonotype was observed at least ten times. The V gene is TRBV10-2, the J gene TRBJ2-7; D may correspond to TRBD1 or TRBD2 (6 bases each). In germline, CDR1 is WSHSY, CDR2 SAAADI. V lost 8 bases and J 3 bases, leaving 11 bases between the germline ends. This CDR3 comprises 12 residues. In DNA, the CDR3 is TGCGCCAGCGGGAGGACAGTCTACGAGCAGTACTTC. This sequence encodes CASGRTVYEQYF.

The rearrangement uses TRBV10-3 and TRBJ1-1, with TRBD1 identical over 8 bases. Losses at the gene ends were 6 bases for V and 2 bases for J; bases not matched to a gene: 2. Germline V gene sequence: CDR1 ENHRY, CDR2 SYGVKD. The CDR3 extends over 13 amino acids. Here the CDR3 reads CAIRSGGNTEAFF. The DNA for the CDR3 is TGTGCCATCAGATCAGGGGGCAACACTGAAGCTTTCTTT.

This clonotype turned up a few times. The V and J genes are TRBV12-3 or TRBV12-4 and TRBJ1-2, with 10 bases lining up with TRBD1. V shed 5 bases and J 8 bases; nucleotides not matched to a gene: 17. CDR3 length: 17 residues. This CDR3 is CASSSDRGLFGIRGYTF. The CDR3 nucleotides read TGTGCCAGCAGTAGCGACAGGGGGCTGTTTGGTATTAGAGGCTACACCTTC.

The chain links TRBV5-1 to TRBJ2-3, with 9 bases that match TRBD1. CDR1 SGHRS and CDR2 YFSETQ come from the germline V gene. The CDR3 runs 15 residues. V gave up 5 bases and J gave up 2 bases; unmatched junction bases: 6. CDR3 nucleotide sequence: TGCGCCAGCAGGACACAGGGGGCCGACACAGATACGCAGTATTTT. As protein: CASRTQGADTDTQYF.

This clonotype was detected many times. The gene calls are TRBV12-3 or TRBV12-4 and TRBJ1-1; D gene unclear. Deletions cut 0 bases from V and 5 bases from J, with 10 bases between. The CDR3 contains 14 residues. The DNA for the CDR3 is TGTGCCAGCAGTTTAGCTTGGGGAGGTACTGAAGCTTTCTTT. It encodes CASSLAWGGTEAFF.

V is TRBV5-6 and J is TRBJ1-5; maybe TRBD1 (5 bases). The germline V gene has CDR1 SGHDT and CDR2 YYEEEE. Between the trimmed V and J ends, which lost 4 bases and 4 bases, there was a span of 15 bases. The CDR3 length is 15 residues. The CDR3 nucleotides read TGTGCCAGCAGCGAAGAGGGACGGAATAATCAGCCCCAGCATTTT. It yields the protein CASSEEGRNNQPQHF.

The CDR3 spells CASSAGTATREQYF. CDR3 coding DNA: TGCGCCAGCAGCGCGGGGACAGCCACTCGCGAGCAGTACTTC. The rearrangement joins TRBV5-1 to TRBJ2-7; maybe TRBD1 (7 bases). This CDR3 spans 14 amino acids. CDR1 is SGHRS and CDR2 is YFSETQ in the germline V gene. Trimming stripped 4 bases from V and 6 bases from J, with 17 bases between. The whole variable domain, filled in from reference TRBV5-1 and TRBJ2-7, reads KAGVTQTPRYLIKTRGQQVTLSCSPISGHRSVSWYQQTPGQGLQFLFEYFSETQRNKGNFPGRFSGRQFSNSRSEMNVSTLELGDSALYLCASSAGTATREQYFGPGTRLTVT.

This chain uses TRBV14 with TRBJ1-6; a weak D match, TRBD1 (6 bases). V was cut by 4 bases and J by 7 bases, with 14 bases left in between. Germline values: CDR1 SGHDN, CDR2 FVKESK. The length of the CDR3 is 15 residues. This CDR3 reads CASSPGGAGNSPLHF. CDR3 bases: TGTGCCAGCAGCCCGGGGGGCGCGGGGAATTCACCCCTCCACTTT.

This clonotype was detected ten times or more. In nucleotides, the CDR3 is TGTGCCAGCAGTGAATATGACGGTCCCTACGAGCAGTACTTC. This translates into CASSEYDGPYEQYF. The chain is built from TRBV25-1 and TRBJ2-7; D unclear. The CDR3 consists of 14 residues. CDR1 is MGHDK, CDR2 SYGVNS, per germline. Trimming cost V 0 bases and J 2 bases, with 8 bases left between them.

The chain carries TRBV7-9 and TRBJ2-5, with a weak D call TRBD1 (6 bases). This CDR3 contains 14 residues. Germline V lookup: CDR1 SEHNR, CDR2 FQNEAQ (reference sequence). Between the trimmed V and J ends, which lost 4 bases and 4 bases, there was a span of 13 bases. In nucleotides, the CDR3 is TGTGCCAGCAGCTCCAAGACAGGAGGAGAGACCCAGTACTTC. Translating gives CASSSKTGGETQYF.

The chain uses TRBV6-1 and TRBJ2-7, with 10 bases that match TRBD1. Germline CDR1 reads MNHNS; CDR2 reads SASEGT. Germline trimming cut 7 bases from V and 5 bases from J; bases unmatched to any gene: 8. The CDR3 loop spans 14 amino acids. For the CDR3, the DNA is TGTGCCAGCAACCCGGGACAGGGGACCAACGAGCAGTACTTC. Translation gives CASNPGQGTNEQYF.

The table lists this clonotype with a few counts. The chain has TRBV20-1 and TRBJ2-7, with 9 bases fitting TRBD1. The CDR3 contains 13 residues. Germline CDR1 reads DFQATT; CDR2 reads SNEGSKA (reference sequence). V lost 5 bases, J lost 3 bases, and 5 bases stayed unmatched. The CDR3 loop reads CSAEQGANYEQYF. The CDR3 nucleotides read TGCAGTGCTGAACAGGGGGCGAACTACGAGCAGTACTTC.

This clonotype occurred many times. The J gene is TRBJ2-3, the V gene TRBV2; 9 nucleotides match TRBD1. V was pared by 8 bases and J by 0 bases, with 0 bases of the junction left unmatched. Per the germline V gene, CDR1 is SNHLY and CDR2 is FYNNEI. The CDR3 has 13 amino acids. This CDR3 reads CASGTGSTDTQYF. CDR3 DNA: TGTGCCAGCGGGACAGGGAGCACAGATACGCAGTATTTT. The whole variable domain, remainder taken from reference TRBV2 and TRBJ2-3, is EPEVTQTPSHQVTQMGQEVILRCVPISNHLYFYWYRQILGQKVEFLVSFYNNEISEKSEIFDDQFSVERPDGSNFTLKIRSTKLEDSAMYFCASGTGSTDTQYFGPGTRLTVL.

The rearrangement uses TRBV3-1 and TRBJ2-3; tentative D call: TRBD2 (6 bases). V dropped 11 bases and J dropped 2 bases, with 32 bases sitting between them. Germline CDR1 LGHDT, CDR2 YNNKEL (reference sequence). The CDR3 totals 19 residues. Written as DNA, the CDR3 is TGTGCCTCCACCAAGGAAGACTCAGCGGGTGGAGGAACCACAGATACGCAGTATTTT. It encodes CASTKEDSAGGGTTDTQYF.

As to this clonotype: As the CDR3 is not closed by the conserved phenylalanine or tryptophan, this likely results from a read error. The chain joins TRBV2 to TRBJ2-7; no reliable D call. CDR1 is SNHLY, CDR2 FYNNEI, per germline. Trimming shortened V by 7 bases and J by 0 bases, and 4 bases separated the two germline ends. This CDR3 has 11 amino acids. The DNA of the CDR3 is TGTGCCAGCATAAGCTCCTACGAGCAGTACTTA. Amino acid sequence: CASISSYEQYL.

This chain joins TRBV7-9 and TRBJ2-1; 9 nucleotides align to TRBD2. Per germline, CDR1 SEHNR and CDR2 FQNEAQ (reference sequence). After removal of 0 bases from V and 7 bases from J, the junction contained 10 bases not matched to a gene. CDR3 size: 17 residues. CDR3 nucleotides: TGTGCCAGCAGCTTAGCGCTGGCGGGGGGGCCGGAGAATGAGCAGTTCTTC. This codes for CASSLALAGGPENEQFF.

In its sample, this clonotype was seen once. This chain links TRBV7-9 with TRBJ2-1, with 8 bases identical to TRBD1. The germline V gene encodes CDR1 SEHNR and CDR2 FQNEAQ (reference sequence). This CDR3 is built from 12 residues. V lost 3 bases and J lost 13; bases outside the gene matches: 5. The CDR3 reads CASSFGQGSQFF. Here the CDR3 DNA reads TGTGCCAGCAGCTTCGGACAGGGCTCTCAGTTCTTC.